Here is one TCR beta chain with its context. Investigators isolated RNA and reverse transcribed it into cDNA to act as the sequencing template. The method was immunoSEQ multiplex PCR; TCRdb's version includes in-frame clones alone and lacks a portion of them. The table shows approximately 150,000 clones, with approximately 70% occurring only once. Trimming left V 4 bases short and J 4 bases short, with 14 bases between. CDR1 and CDR2 (germline): MGHDK, SYGVNS. The CDR3 has 16 residues. The source of the sample is a study of CD8+ T cells in alopecia areata. This TCR derives from a human donor with alopecia areata. This specimen was CD8+ T cells sorted from blood, taken at week 0. The V call is TRBV25-1, the J call TRBJ2-6, with D unresolved. The CDR3 reads CASSGLQVAGANVLTF. CDR3 in DNA: TGTGCCAGCAGTGGACTCCAGGTAGCCGGGGCCAACGTCCTGACTTTC.